Below, 27 T cell receptor beta chains from the same sample are listed, as sequenced in a study of identical twins. TCRdb reanalysed the 5' RACE reads using MiXCR and keeps one entry per CDR3 protein. The sample consists of about 340,000 distinct CDR3 sequences, about 9% of them appearing once. The sample comprised naive T cells sorted from blood. The receptors derive from a woman aged 45-59 years in good health.

The chain couples TRBV7-9 to TRBJ2-5, with a possible D match to TRBD2 (6 bases). The V gene lost 5 bases and the J gene lost 2 bases, with 18 bases spanning the gap. Germline V gene sequence: CDR1 SEHNR, CDR2 FQNEAQ (reference sequence). The CDR3 has 16 amino acids. CDR3 DNA sequence: TGTGCCAGCAGCCAAACTTCGGGACTCAGGCAAGAGACCCAGTACTTC. Translated, it gives CASSQTSGLRQETQYF.

This clonotype was seen many times. The genes are TRBV20-1 and TRBJ2-7; 10 nucleotides line up with TRBD2. The CDR3 runs 12 residues. Germline CDR1 is DFQATT and CDR2 is SNEGSKA (reference sequence). V was pared by 7 bases and J by 4 bases, with 4 bases of the junction left unmatched. Here the CDR3 reads CSVPTSGYEQYF. The CDR3, as DNA: TGCAGTGTCCCGACTAGCGGGTACGAGCAGTACTTC.

V and J are TRBV9 and TRBJ2-2; TRBD2 is a possible D gene (7 bases). Germline V gene data show CDR1 as SGDLS and CDR2 as YYNGEE. The V end was cut by 3 bases, the J end by 2 bases, with 11 bases between. The length of the CDR3 is 15 residues. The CDR3 sequence: CASSAGGSNTGELFF. CDR3 in DNA: TGTGCCAGCAGCGCGGGGGGCAGCAACACCGGGGAGCTGTTTTTT.

The J gene is TRBJ2-1, the V gene TRBV7-6, with 8 nucleotides matching TRBD2. The CDR3 has 15 residues. CDR1 SGHVS and CDR2 FNYEAQ come from the germline V gene. V lost 6 bases, J lost 9 bases, and 13 bases stayed unmatched. CDR3 loop: CASSYLAGRGGEQFF. CDR3 coding DNA: TGTGCCAGCAGTTACTTAGCGGGGAGAGGTGGTGAGCAGTTCTTC. Drawing the rest from reference TRBV7-6 and TRBJ2-1, the complete variable domain is GAGVSQSPRYKVTKRGQDVALRCDPISGHVSLYWYRQALGQGPEFLTYFNYEAQQDKSGLPNDRFSAERPEGSISTLTIQRTEQRDSAMYRCASSYLAGRGGEQFFGPGTRLTVL.

This chain connects TRBV15 to TRBJ2-2; a possible D gene is TRBD1 (5 bases). Germline CDR1 is LNHNV and CDR2 is YYDKDF (reference sequence). The V gene lost 0 bases and the J gene lost 6 bases, with 11 bases spanning the gap. The CDR3 has 15 amino acids. The CDR3 DNA is TGTGCCACCAGCAGAGATCGTCAGGGCGCCGGGGAGCTGTTTTTT. The encoded protein is CATSRDRQGAGELFF.

This clonotype was seen only a few times. The chain has TRBV12-3 or TRBV12-4 and TRBJ2-5; 7 bases agree with TRBD1. V lost 5 bases and J lost 5; bases outside the gene matches: 8. The CDR3 spans 14 residues. DNA for the CDR3: TGTGCCAGCAGTGCCCGACAGGGTGGGGAGACCCAGTACTTC. Its protein product is CASSARQGGETQYF.

This clonotype turned up a few times. This sequence joins TRBV15 and TRBJ2-1, with D hard to call. Germline V gene sequence: CDR1 LNHNV, CDR2 YYDKDF (reference sequence). The CDR3 runs to 11 residues. V dropped 3 bases and J dropped 10 bases, with 7 bases sitting between them. CDR3 amino acids: CATSSIREQFF. In DNA form, the CDR3 reads TGTGCCACCAGCAGTATCAGGGAGCAGTTCTTC.

This chain joins TRBV6-2 or TRBV6-3 and TRBJ2-7; 9 bases are a match to TRBD1. Trimming took 2 bases from V and 4 from J; bases not matched to a gene: 3. This CDR3 has 14 residues. Per the germline V gene, CDR1 is MNHEY and CDR2 is SVGEGT. The CDR3 DNA reads as TGTGCCAGCAGTTACGTGGACAGGGGATACGAGCAGTACTTC. This encodes CASSYVDRGYEQYF.

This clonotype came up a few times. The chain links TRBV18 to TRBJ1-5; the D gene is possibly TRBD1 (5 bases). Trimming took 4 bases from V and 1 from J, leaving 23 bases between them. The CDR3 extends over 19 amino acids. The germline V gene has CDR1 KGHSH and CDR2 LQKENI. In DNA, the CDR3 is TGTGCCAGCTCACTCGTGGGGTCCGGGGGAGCAGGGAGCAATCAGCCCCAGCATTTT. This codes for CASSLVGSGGAGSNQPQHF.

The V gene is TRBV7-8, the J gene TRBJ2-6, with TRBD1 matching 7 bases. Germline CDR1 SGHVS, CDR2 FQNEAQ. Trimming at V came to 5 bases and at J to 4 bases, leaving 8 bases not matched to a gene. The CDR3 consists of 16 residues. The CDR3 sequence is CASSTLTGIGANVLTF. CDR3 in DNA: TGTGCCAGCAGCACCCTGACAGGGATCGGGGCCAACGTCCTGACTTTC.

V is TRBV5-5 and J is TRBJ2-7, with 9 positions matching TRBD2. Germline CDR1 is SGHKS and CDR2 is YYEKEE (reference sequence). This CDR3 comprises 16 residues. After removal of 4 bases from V and 0 bases from J, the junction contained 8 bases not matched to a gene. This chain's CDR3 is CASSATSGRLSYEQYV. The CDR3 DNA reads TGTGCCAGCAGCGCTACCAGCGGGAGGCTCTCCTACGAGCAGTACGTC.

This clonotype was counted many times. This sequence joins TRBV12-3 or TRBV12-4 and TRBJ2-1; 8 bases agree with TRBD2. The CDR3 runs to 15 residues. The V segment lost 6 bases and the J segment 9 bases; nucleotides outside the gene matches: 13. The CDR3 nucleotides are TGTGCCAGCAGCCGAACCTTAGGACTAGCTGTTGAGCAGTTCTTC. It translates to CASSRTLGLAVEQFF.

This clonotype occurred many times. The chain couples TRBV4-1 to TRBJ1-1; D is unresolved. CDR3 length equals 14 residues. From germline, CDR1 is MGHRA and CDR2 YSYEKL. Trimming took 6 bases from V and 7 from J, leaving 18 bases between them. CDR3 sequence reads: CASRVAGGKIEAFF. The CDR3, as DNA: TGCGCCAGCAGGGTGGCTGGCGGGAAAATTGAAGCTTTCTTT.

This clonotype was seen only a few times. The chain carries TRBV4-1 and TRBJ1-1; D uncertain. The V gene's germline CDR1 is MGHRA and CDR2 YSYEKL. V lost 3 bases and J lost 4, with 12 bases in between. The CDR3 has 14 amino acids. The DNA for the CDR3 is TGCGCCAGCAGCCATTATAGGTTGGCCACTGAAGCTTTCTTT. Amino acids: CASSHYRLATEAFF.

This clonotype came up a few times. The V and J genes are TRBV5-1 and TRBJ2-5; tentative D call: TRBD2 (5 bases). The germline V gene has CDR1 SGHRS and CDR2 YFSETQ. V lost 0 bases, J lost 3 bases, and 15 bases lay in between. The CDR3 contains 16 residues. The CDR3 DNA reads as TGCGCCAGCAGCTTGGCCCGGCGGCAGAGGGAAGAGACCCAGTACTTC. Protein product: CASSLARRQREETQYF.

This clonotype was recorded many times. V usage is TRBV29-1 and J usage is TRBJ2-3; TRBD2 agrees at 7 bases. Germline V gene lookup returns CDR1 SQVTM and CDR2 ANQGSEA. J gave up 5 bases and V 5 bases, and 7 bases lay outside the gene matches. The CDR3 runs to 13 residues. The CDR3 spells CSVLGGSGDTQYF. The DNA for the CDR3 is TGCAGCGTTCTGGGGGGGAGTGGAGATACGCAGTATTTT.

Ten or more counts support this clonotype. This chain joins TRBV20-1 and TRBJ2-1; 10 bases are a match to TRBD2. Trimming at V came to 3 bases and at J to 1 base, leaving 9 bases not matched to a gene. This CDR3 has 17 residues. Germline V lookup: CDR1 DFQATT, CDR2 SNEGSKA (reference sequence). CDR3 sequence: CSARAPGAGGSYNEQFF. The CDR3 bases are TGCAGTGCTAGGGCCCCGGGAGCGGGAGGGTCCTACAATGAGCAGTTCTTC.

This clonotype came up a few times. The gene calls are TRBV2 and TRBJ1-6; D unclear. Trimming shortened V by 3 bases and J by 7 bases, and 7 bases separated the two germline ends. The CDR3 has 13 amino acids. CDR1 SNHLY and CDR2 FYNNEI come from the germline V gene. The chain's CDR3 is CASSDRENSPLHF. The DNA of the CDR3 is TGTGCCAGCAGTGATCGGGAGAATTCACCCCTCCACTTT.

This clonotype was seen at least ten times. The chain uses TRBV5-1 and TRBJ1-1, with 7 bases lining up with TRBD1. Germline-derived CDR1 and CDR2 are SGHRS and YFSETQ. The CDR3 is made up of 16 amino acids. V was pared by 4 bases and J by 7 bases, with 16 bases of the junction left unmatched. This CDR3 is CASSGGQAQVRGEAFF. DNA of the CDR3: TGCGCCAGCAGCGGTGGACAGGCACAGGTTCGGGGTGAAGCTTTCTTT.

This clonotype was detected a few times. This chain uses TRBV18 with TRBJ2-1; a weak D match, TRBD2 (6 bases). CDR1 and CDR2 from the germline V gene are KGHSH and LQKENI. The V gene lost 3 bases and the J gene lost 10 bases, with 25 bases spanning the gap. This CDR3 is 17 amino acids long. CDR3 DNA: TGTGCCAGCTCACCCCTTTCCGTTAGCGGCCACCCCCGGGAGCAGTTCTTC. It specifies CASSPLSVSGHPREQFF.

This clonotype was seen repeatedly, ten times or more. This CDR3 is CAISPVTSTDTQYF. The CDR3 DNA sequence: TGTGCCATCAGTCCAGTTACTAGCACAGATACGCAGTATTTT. The V and J genes are TRBV10-3 and TRBJ2-3; D is unclear. V lost 5 bases, J lost 0 bases, and 9 bases lay in between. This CDR3 is 14 amino acids long. CDR1 is ENHRY and CDR2 is SYGVKD in the germline V gene.

The CDR3 DNA reads as TGTGCCAGCAGGCAAGGACTAGCCAGGTTGCAGTATTTT. Translated: CASRQGLARLQYF. The J gene is TRBJ2-3, the V gene TRBV6-2 or TRBV6-3; 8 bases are a match to TRBD2. The J segment lost 11 bases and the V segment lost 6 bases, leaving 10 bases of the junction unmatched. Germline V gene sequence: CDR1 MNHEY, CDR2 SVGEGT. The CDR3 covers 13 residues.

This clonotype was detected only a few times. The rearrangement links TRBV5-1 to TRBJ1-6; TRBD1 might be the D (5 bases). The germline V and J ends were trimmed by 0 bases and 10 bases, with 11 bases remaining between them. Germline assignment: CDR1 SGHRS and CDR2 YFSETQ. The CDR3 is 14 amino acids. The CDR3 coding sequence is TGCGCCAGCAGCTTGGAAGGGGCAGGATCACCCCTCCACTTT. It specifies CASSLEGAGSPLHF.

The CDR3 DNA follows: TGCAGCGGATACAGGGAATTCTCGGATGAGCAGTTCTTC. Amino acids: CSGYREFSDEQFF. This chain uses TRBV29-1 with TRBJ2-1; perhaps TRBD1 as D (6 bases). V lost 7 bases, J lost 8 bases, and 18 bases lay in between. Germline V gene lookup returns CDR1 SQVTM and CDR2 ANQGSEA. This CDR3 contains 13 residues.

This clonotype was seen many times. The CDR3 protein is CASSLTLDEQFF. DNA of the CDR3: TGCGCCAGCAGCTTGACCCTCGATGAGCAGTTCTTC. The chain combines TRBV5-1 with TRBJ2-1; D ambiguous. Germline lookup yields CDR1 SGHRS and CDR2 YFSETQ. Trimming shortened V by 1 base and J by 8 bases, and 7 bases separated the two germline ends. CDR3 length: 12 amino acids.

At least ten counts were recorded for this clonotype. This chain links TRBV7-2 with TRBJ2-2; D may be TRBD1 (5 bases). CDR3 size: 16 residues. V was clipped by 0 bases and J by 5 bases, with 13 bases between them. Germline lookup yields CDR1 SGHTA and CDR2 FQGNSA. The DNA of the CDR3 is TGTGCCAGCAGCTTAGCGCTCGTGGCAGGGACCGGGGAGCTGTTTTTT. It encodes CASSLALVAGTGELFF. Full variable domain (missing parts from reference TRBV7-2 and TRBJ2-2): GAGVSQSPSNKVTEKGKDVELRCDPISGHTALYWYRQSLGQGLEFLIYFQGNSAPDKSGLPSDRFSAERTGGSVSTLTIQRTQQEDSAVYLCASSLALVAGTGELFFGEGSRLTVL.

The chain has TRBV20-1 and TRBJ2-7; D unclear. The ends were cut back, 6 bases at V and 1 base at J, with 13 bases in the middle. The CDR3 spans 13 residues. Germline V gene lookup returns CDR1 DFQATT and CDR2 SNEGSKA (reference sequence). The CDR3, as DNA: TGCAGTGCCGTGGGCAGCAGATCCTACGAGCAGTACTTC. Encoded protein: CSAVGSRSYEQYF.